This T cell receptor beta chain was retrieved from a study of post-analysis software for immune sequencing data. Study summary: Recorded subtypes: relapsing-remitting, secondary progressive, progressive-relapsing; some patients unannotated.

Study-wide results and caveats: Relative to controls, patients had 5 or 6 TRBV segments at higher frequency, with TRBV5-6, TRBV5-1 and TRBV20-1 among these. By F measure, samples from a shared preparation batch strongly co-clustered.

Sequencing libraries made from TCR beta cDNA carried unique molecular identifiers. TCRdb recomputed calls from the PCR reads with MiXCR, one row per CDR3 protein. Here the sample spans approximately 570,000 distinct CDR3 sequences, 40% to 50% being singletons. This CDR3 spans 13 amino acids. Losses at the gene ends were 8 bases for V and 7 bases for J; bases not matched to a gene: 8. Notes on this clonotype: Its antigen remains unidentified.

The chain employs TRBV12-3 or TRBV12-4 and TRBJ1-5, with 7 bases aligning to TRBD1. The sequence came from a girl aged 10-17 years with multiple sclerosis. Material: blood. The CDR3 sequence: CASSIGGDQPQHF. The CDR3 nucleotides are TGTGCCAGCTCGATAGGGGGCGACCAGCCCCAGCATTTT.